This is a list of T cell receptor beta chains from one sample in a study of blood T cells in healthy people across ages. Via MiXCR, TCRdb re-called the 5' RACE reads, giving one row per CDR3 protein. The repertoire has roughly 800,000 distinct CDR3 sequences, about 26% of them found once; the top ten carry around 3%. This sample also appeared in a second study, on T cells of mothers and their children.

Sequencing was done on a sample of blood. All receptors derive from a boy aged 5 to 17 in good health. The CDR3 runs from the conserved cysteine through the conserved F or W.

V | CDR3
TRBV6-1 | CASSNLAAYEQYF
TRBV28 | CASSSGTGGTSNQPQHF
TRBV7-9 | CASGIQGETQYF
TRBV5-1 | CASSGSLGYEQYF
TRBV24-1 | CATSDPGRGSGSGYTF
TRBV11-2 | CASSLPWQNEKLFF
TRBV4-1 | CAGSEAGGPFTDTQYF
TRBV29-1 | CSVDRSGGAIDEQFF
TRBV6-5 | CASSNLQWAVAISTDTQYF
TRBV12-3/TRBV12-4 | CASSRDFTEAFF
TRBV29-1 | CSVGRDSLRYEQYF
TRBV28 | CASSSDSTDTQYF
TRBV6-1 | CASSARTLTGTNEKLFF
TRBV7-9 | CASSPGAGVLNEKLFF
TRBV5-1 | CASSLALGETGEQFF
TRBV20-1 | CSARRGDSYNEQFF
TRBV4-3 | CASSQAFSGANVLTF
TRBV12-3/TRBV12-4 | CASSSRSGNIQYF
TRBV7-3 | CASSSSSTDTQYF
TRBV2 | CASRDRTSAYEQYF
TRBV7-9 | CASSARTGGNEQFF
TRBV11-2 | CASSSRQGAGNIQYF
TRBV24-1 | CATSQGSEQFF
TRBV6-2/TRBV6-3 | CASSPGTSGGAYEQYF
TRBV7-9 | CASSVGQGATVEQYF
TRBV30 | CAWRPRTYEQYF
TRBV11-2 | CAGSLGLSGYEKLFF
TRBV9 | CASRRSNAGTDTQYF
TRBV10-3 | CAISDQRSLHF
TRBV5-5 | CASSWAGGTGELFF
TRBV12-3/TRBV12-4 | CASSSGGRGTDTQYF
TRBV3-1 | CASSQDTDTQYF
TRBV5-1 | CANSLSPRGETQYF
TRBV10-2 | CASSGWERGNLYF
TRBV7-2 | CASSLAFGANVLTF
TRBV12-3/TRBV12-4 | CASSSIGLAEFYNEQFF
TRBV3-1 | CASSQAGLAGELFF
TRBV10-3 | CASGTSDRTGELFF
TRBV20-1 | CSAAQGASPSYEQYF
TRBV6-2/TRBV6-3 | CASRRTGGSTGELFF
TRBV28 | CASSSGQWAETQYF
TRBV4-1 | CASSQIRGEDEKLFF
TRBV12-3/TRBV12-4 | CASRSDTASYEQYF
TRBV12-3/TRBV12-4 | CASSPWGGTNGYTF
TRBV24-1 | CATSDPRGLHNEQFF
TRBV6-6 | CASSFTGEEQFF
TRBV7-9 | CASSSFTGDKDSPLHF
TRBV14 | CASSFDSDYGYTF
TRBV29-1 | CSARDSTQETQYF
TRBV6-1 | CASSVFSGTASYEQYF
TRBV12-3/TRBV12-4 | CASSLGQGLKAFF
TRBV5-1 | CASSLDSTGDGYTF
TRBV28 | CASSTGQGGFYNEQFF
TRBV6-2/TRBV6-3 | CASSIPLGVQYF
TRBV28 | CASSPGLDSSYEQHF